This T cell receptor (beta chain) emerged from a study of molecular identifiers for immune sequencing clone quantification. TCRdb redid the calling of the PCR reads with MiXCR, one entry per CDR3 protein. In the table there are 85,000 to 100,000 distinct CDR3 sequences, 24% of which are singletons. Study conclusions and caveats: Clonotypes topping 20 RNA copies carried over 99% of effector molecules but under 1% of naive ones. Among one million naive cells, spiked Jurkat TCR RNA from a single cell was reportedly detectable.

The CDR3 extends over 19 amino acids. V dropped 4 bases and J dropped 1; count of bases not matched to a gene: 11. CDR1 SGHVS and CDR2 FNYEAQ come from the germline V gene. Libraries used roughly 18,000 to 1,000,000 sorted naive CD8 T cells and 10%, 30% or 50% RNA input. The authors gated naive CD8 T cells as CD8+CD4-CCR7+CD45RA+ for sorting. This clonotype was detected ten times or more. As yet, its antigen is unknown. This chain joins TRBV7-6 and TRBJ2-3; TRBD2 aligns across 13 bases. Source material: naive CD8+ T cells from blood, with Jurkat cell RNA spiked in. The subset is: FACS-sorted CD8+CD4-CCR7+CD45RA+ naive T cells. The clonotype was recovered from a human donor in good health. Some libraries in this study had Jurkat cell RNA spiked in. In DNA, the CDR3 is TGTGCCAGCAGCTCCCCCGGGACTAGCGGGATAATTGGCACAGATACGCAGTATTTT. It codes for CASSSPGTSGIIGTDTQYF.